This entry concerns a single TCR beta chain. Its antigen has not been determined. No base-level quality is on record; no much larger clone is a single base apart. Sequencing used an Illumina HiSeq 2500. TCR beta libraries were prepared by quantitative 5'-RACE with molecular barcodes. Under the source paper's analysis protocol: Disease-linked TCR variants were identified with a new computational method built on a probabilistic model of VDJ rearrangement. TCRdb itself trimmed the public reads at Q25 with fastp, ran MiXCR and retained productive beta chains. Rows merge per CDR3 protein into single entries with the most common DNA and genes. The authors' filters were not applied to this entry. The sample table lists a few hundred thousand distinct CDR3 sequences, over 9.5% of them with a count of one. The ten largest clones represent about 20% of the sample. The data belong to a study of CD8 T cells in ankylosing spondylitis (dated by TCRdb to the late 2010s). For context, the study as a whole: The study profiled T cell receptor beta repertoires in healthy donors and ankylosing spondylitis patients to find disease-linked TCR variants. The full study cohort was made up of approximately 27 ankylosing spondylitis patients and 108 healthy donors. Peripheral blood was sampled, and synovial fluid was also collected from ankylosing spondylitis patients.

Beyond this particular receptor, the publication reports: Some TCR beta motif variants had previously been reported in synovial fluid and blood of reactive arthritis patients, which suggested common disease-initiation mechanisms. According to the report, matched synovial fluid samples from ankylosing spondylitis patients were significantly enriched for the disease-linked clones. Blood from ankylosing spondylitis patients appeared to be characterized by a TCR beta motif composed of several highly homologous amino acid variants. In peripheral blood, the disease-linked clones were found at relatively low frequencies and had a CD8+ phenotype.

This receptor was identified in a male donor with ankylosing spondylitis or in good health (not recorded which). The material sequenced was blood, either unsorted or a sorted T cell fraction (not recorded which).

This receptor has the CDR3 CASSSTDSNQPQHF. The nucleotides are TGTGCCAGCAGCTCCACAGATAGCAATCAGCCCCAGCATTTT. The chain links TRBV12-3 or TRBV12-4 with TRBJ1-5, with the identity of the D gene unclear. V sheds 6 bases and J sheds 0 bases, leaving 9 bases between their ends. The CDR3 contains 14 residues, cysteine and phenylalanine counted. The sequence is cut down to CDR3 DNA, 42 bases in frame from base 1.